Below, one T cell receptor beta chain is given with its context. Its specificity is not known. RNA transcripts were the source from which TCR beta CDR3 regions were amplified. The library came from an HTBI-primed first-round RT-PCR and a second-round multiplex PCR. A single record per CDR3 protein comes from TCRdb applying MiXCR to the multiplex PCR reads. The profile shows 350,000 to 450,000 distinct CDR3 sequences, roughly 21% of them singletons. This specimen belongs to a study of Graves' ophthalmopathy and Graves' hyperthyroidism. In the study overall: Peripheral blood was obtained at first diagnosis, ahead of any treatment.

This CDR3 region has 14 residues. The ends lost 4 bases at V and 7 bases at J; junction bases unmatched: 8. Germline V CDR1 and CDR2: MNHEY, SVGEGT. Orbital computed tomography, together with clinical symptoms, serum thyroxine, TRAb and thyroid ultrasound, was used for diagnosis. The PBMCs were taken from around 9.1 ml of fresh peripheral blood. Points from the study as a whole: Most expanded clonotypes from thyroid (those above 0.001 frequency) were also found in blood.

The sample consisted of peripheral blood. The J gene is TRBJ1-2, the V gene TRBV6-2 or TRBV6-3, with 8 bases lining up with TRBD1. The source is a young woman with stable Graves' hyperthyroidism. CDR3 DNA sequence: TGTGCCAGCAGTTCCCCCAACAGGGGGGGTGGCTACACCTTC. This sequence encodes CASSSPNRGGGYTF.